The next 16 T cell receptor beta chains were all read from a single sample in a study of blood T cell repertoires in COVID-19. Profiled with immunoSEQ multiplex PCR; TCRdb holds only in-frame clones, not every one. Among approximately 210,000 clones listed, 80% to 85% were seen once. Sample: PBMCs or T cells enriched from blood (not recorded which). These receptors all come from a woman in her forties or fifties with acute COVID-19.

This clone was seen only once. V is TRBV18 and J is TRBJ2-7, with D perhaps matching TRBD2 (5 bases). This CDR3 has 14 residues. Germline CDR1 reads KGHSH; CDR2 reads LQKENI. V lost 3 bases, J lost 6 bases, and 15 bases lay in between. The CDR3 DNA sequence: TGTGCCAGCTCACCTGTTCGGGATCTGGGCGAGCAGTACTTC. Amino acid sequence: CASSPVRDLGEQYF.

The chain is built from TRBV30 and TRBJ2-1; perhaps TRBD1 as D (5 bases). The CDR3 extends over 14 amino acids. V was pared by 4 bases and J by 8 bases, with 18 bases between. From germline, CDR1 is GTSNPN and CDR2 SVGIG (reference sequence). In nucleotides, the CDR3 is TGTGCCTGGAAGGACACGCCTACGAACTATGAGCAGTTCTTC. Translating gives CAWKDTPTNYEQFF.

The V call is TRBV27, the J call TRBJ1-6, with a possible D match to TRBD1 (6 bases). CDR1 is MNHEY and CDR2 is SMNVEV in the germline V gene (reference sequence). This CDR3 has 16 amino acids. V lost 5 bases and J 4 bases, leaving 15 bases between the germline ends. CDR3 in DNA: TGTGCCAGCAGTAGACCGACAGGACTTTATAATTCACCCCTCCACTTT. Residues: CASSRPTGLYNSPLHF.

This chain joins TRBV7-9 and TRBJ1-5; possible D gene TRBD1, 5 bases. V dropped 1 base and J dropped 12 bases, with 16 bases sitting between them. The germline CDR1 and CDR2 sequences are SEHNR and FQNEAQ (reference sequence). This CDR3 comprises 14 residues. CDR3 in amino acids: CASSLVGDFGLQHF. The CDR3 nucleotides read TGTGCCAGCAGCTTAGTAGGGGATTTCGGTCTCCAGCATTTT.

This chain uses TRBV7-2 with TRBJ1-6; the D is unclear. CDR3 length: 15 amino acids. Germline V gene sequence: CDR1 SGHTA, CDR2 FQGNSA. V gave up 2 bases and J gave up 7 bases, with 12 bases separating them. CDR3 residues: CASSLLALTNSPLHF. The CDR3 nucleotides are TGTGCCAGCAGCTTATTGGCGCTGACAAATTCACCCCTCCACTTT.

Note on this clone: One junction end disagrees with the germline gene, perhaps due to a read error. The V call is TRBV24-1, the J call TRBJ2-3; D perhaps matches TRBD1 (6 bases). From germline, CDR1 is KGHDR and CDR2 SFDVKD. The CDR3 is made up of 11 amino acids. The CDR3 DNA reads TGCCGGGACAACTACACAGATACGCAGTATTTT. This gives the protein CRDNYTDTQYF.

The chain carries TRBV6-5 and TRBJ2-7, with 7 bases aligning to TRBD1. CDR3 size: 14 residues. V lost 6 bases and J lost 1; bases outside the gene matches: 6. Germline loops: CDR1 MNHEY, CDR2 SVGAGI. The CDR3 sequence is CASRGTAESYEQYF. The CDR3 DNA reads as TGTGCCAGCAGGGGGACAGCGGAGTCCTACGAGCAGTACTTC.

The V and J genes are TRBV7-9 and TRBJ2-7, with D perhaps matching TRBD1 (6 bases). The CDR3 consists of 14 residues. The germline V and J ends were trimmed by 2 bases and 1 base, with 9 bases remaining between them. Germline loops: CDR1 SEHNR, CDR2 FQNEAQ (reference sequence). CDR3 loop: CASSLQGTSYEQYF. The DNA of the CDR3 is TGTGCCAGCAGCTTACAGGGGACGTCCTACGAGCAGTACTTC.

The chain joins TRBV4-3 to TRBJ2-2, with 7 positions matching TRBD1. CDR1 LGHNA and CDR2 YSLEER come from the germline V gene. There are 15 residues in the CDR3. V lost 4 bases to trimming and J lost 3 bases; unmatched junction nucleotides: 5. The CDR3 DNA sequence: TGCGCCAGCAGCCGAGGGACAGAGTACACCGGGGAGCTGTTTTTT. Translated, it gives CASSRGTEYTGELFF.

The V gene is TRBV28, the J gene TRBJ2-5; 7 positions agree with TRBD1. Trimming cost V 4 bases and J 5 bases; bases outside gene matches: 10. Germline CDR1 reads MDHEN; CDR2 reads SYDVKM. The CDR3 length is 15 residues. In nucleotides, the CDR3 is TGTGCCAGCAGTTCGACAGGGTTCGGTGCTGAGACCCAGTACTTC. Its translation: CASSSTGFGAETQYF.

The genes are TRBV7-9 and TRBJ1-2, with D possibly being TRBD1 (6 bases). V gave up 0 bases and J gave up 4 bases, with 12 bases separating them. Germline loops: CDR1 SEHNR, CDR2 FQNEAQ (reference sequence). This CDR3 spans 15 amino acids. The DNA of the CDR3 is TGTGCCAGCAGCTTAGCGGCTGGGACATCCTATGGCTACACCTTC. This codes for CASSLAAGTSYGYTF.

V is TRBV5-6 and J is TRBJ2-7; D uncertain. Deletions cut 4 bases from V and 1 base from J, with 9 bases between. This CDR3 is built from 13 residues. Per germline, CDR1 SGHDT and CDR2 YYEEEE. The CDR3 loop reads CASSLVASYEQYF. The CDR3 DNA sequence: TGTGCCAGCAGCCTTGTCGCGTCCTACGAGCAGTACTTC.

This clone appeared a few times. J is TRBJ1-1 and V is TRBV7-8; 7 nucleotides agree with TRBD1. After removal of 6 bases from V and 10 bases from J, the junction contained 11 bases not matched to a gene. The germline CDR1 and CDR2 sequences are SGHVS and FQNEAQ. The CDR3 sequence is 13 residues long. CDR3 coding DNA: TGTGCCAGCAGTCGGGAGAACACAGGGGTAGCTTTCTTT. Encoded protein: CASSRENTGVAFF.

This clone is a singleton in its sample. This chain links TRBV2 with TRBJ2-1, with a tentative D call TRBD2 (6 bases). The V and J ends lost 6 bases and 0 bases respectively, with 15 bases between them. This CDR3 has 16 amino acids. CDR1 and CDR2 from the germline V gene are SNHLY and FYNNEI. CDR3 protein: CASSLMGGSSYNEQFF. CDR3 in DNA: TGTGCCAGCAGCCTGATGGGGGGTAGCTCCTACAATGAGCAGTTCTTC.

V and J are TRBV9 and TRBJ2-1; D is perhaps TRBD2 (5 bases). Germline V lookup: CDR1 SGDLS, CDR2 YYNGEE. The CDR3 runs to 15 residues. Between the trimmed V and J ends, which lost 0 bases and 0 bases, there was a span of 7 bases. The CDR3 sequence: CASSVVGDSYNEQFF. The CDR3 DNA follows: TGTGCCAGCAGCGTAGTCGGGGACTCCTACAATGAGCAGTTCTTC.

This rearrangement joins TRBV29-1 to TRBJ2-2; D remains ambiguous. The CDR3 is made up of 11 amino acids. Trimming stripped 6 bases from V and 7 bases from J, with 9 bases between. Germline-derived CDR1 and CDR2 are SQVTM and ANQGSEA. The CDR3 nucleotides are TGCAGCGTGAGTAGGAGCGGGGAGCTGTTTTTT. Translating gives CSVSRSGELFF.